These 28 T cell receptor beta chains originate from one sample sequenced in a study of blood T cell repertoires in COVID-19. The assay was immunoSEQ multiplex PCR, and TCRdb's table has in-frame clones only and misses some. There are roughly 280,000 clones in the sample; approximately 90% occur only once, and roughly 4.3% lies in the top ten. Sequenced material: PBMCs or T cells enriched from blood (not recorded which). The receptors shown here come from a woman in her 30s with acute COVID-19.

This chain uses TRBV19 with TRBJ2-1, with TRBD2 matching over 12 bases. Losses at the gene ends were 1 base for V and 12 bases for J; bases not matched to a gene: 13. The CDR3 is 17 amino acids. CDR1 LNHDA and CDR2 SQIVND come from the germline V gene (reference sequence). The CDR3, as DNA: TGTGCCAGTAGTATAGGCAGACTAGCGGGGGAAGCCGGGGGGCAGTTCTTC. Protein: CASSIGRLAGEAGGQFF.

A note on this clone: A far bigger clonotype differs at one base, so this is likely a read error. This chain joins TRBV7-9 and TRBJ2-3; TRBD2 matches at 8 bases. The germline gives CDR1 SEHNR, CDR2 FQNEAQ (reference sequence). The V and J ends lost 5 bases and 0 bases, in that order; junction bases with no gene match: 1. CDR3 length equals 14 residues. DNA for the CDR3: TGTGCCAGCAGCGCTAGCGGGAGCACAGATACGCAGTATTTT. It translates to CASSASGSTDTQYF.

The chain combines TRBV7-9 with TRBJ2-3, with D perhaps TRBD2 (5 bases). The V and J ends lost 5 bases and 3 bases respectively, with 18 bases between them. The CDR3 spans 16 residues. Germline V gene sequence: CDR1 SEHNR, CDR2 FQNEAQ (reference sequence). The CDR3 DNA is TGTGCCAGCAGCCCCCTTGGGTGGAGAGGGACAGATACGCAGTATTTT. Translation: CASSPLGWRGTDTQYF. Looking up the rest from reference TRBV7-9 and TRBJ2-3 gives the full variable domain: DTGVSQNPRHKITKRGQNVTFRCDPISEHNRLYWYRQTLGQGPEFLTYFQNEAQLEKSRLLSDRFSAERPKGSFSTLEIQRTEQGDSAMYLCASSPLGWRGTDTQYFGPGTRLTVL.

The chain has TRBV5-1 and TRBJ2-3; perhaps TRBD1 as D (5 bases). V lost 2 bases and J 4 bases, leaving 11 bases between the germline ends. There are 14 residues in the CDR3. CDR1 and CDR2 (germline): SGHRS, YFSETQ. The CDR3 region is CASSFTLGADTQYF. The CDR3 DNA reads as TGCGCCAGCAGCTTTACTCTAGGGGCAGATACGCAGTATTTT.

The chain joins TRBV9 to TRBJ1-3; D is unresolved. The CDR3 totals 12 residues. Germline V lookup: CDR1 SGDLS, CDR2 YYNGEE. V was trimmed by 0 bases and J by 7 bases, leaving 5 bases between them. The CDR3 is CASSVDENTIYF. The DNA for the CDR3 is TGTGCCAGCAGCGTAGATGAGAACACCATATATTTT. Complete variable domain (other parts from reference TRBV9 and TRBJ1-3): DSGVTQTPKHLITATGQRVTLRCSPRSGDLSVYWYQQSLDQGLQFLIQYYNGEERAKGNILERFSAQQFPDLHSELNLSSLELGDSALYFCASSVDENTIYFGEGSWLTVV.

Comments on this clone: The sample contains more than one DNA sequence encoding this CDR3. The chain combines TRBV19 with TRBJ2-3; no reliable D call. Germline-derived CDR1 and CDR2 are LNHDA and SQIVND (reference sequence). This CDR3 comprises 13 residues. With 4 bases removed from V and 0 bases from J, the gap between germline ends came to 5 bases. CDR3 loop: CASSSGSTDTQYF. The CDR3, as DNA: TGTGCCAGTAGTAGCGGAAGCACAGATACGCAGTATTTT.

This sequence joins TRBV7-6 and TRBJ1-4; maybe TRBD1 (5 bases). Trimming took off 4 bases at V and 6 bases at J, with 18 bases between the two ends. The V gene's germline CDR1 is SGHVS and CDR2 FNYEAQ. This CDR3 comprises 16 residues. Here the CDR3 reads CASSWGGERLDEKLFF. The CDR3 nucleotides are TGTGCCAGCAGCTGGGGCGGTGAACGGCTCGATGAAAAACTGTTTTTT.

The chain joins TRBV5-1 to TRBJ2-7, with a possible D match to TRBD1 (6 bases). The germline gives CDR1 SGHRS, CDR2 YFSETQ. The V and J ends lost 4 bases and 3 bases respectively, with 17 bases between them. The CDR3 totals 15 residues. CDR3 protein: CASSGTGTTGYEQYF. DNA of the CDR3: TGCGCCAGCAGCGGCACCGGGACAACTGGCTACGAGCAGTACTTC.

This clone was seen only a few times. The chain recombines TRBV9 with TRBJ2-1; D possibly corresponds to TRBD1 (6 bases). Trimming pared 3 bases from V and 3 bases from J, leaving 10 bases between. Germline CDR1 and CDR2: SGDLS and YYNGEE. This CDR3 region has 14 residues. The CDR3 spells CASSDRDGYNEQFF. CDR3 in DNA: TGTGCCAGCAGCGACAGGGACGGCTACAATGAGCAGTTCTTC.

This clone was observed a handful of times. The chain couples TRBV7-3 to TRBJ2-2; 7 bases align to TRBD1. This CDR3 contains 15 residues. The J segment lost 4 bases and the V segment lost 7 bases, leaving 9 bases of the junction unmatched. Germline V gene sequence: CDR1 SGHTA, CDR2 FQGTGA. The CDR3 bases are TGTGCCAGCACTAAGGGACAGTCAGGCACCGGGGAGCTGTTTTTT. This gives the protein CASTKGQSGTGELFF.

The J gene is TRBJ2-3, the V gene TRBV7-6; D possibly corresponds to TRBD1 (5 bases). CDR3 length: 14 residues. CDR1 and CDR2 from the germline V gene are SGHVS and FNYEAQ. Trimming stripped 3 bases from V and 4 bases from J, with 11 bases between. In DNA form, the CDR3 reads TGTGCCAGCAGCTTTGGGGCCGTACCAGATACGCAGTATTTT. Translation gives CASSFGAVPDTQYF.

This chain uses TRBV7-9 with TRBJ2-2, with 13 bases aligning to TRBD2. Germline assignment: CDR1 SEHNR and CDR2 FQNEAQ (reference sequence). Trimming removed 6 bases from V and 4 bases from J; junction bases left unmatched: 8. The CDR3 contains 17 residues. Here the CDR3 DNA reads TGTGCCAGCAGTTCCGGACTAGCGGGAGTTCCCACCGGGGAGCTGTTTTTT. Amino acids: CASSSGLAGVPTGELFF.

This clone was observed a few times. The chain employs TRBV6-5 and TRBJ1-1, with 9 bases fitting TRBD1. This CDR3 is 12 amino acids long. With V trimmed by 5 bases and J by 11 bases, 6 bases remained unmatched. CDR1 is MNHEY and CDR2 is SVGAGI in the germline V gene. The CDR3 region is CASSRTGELAFF. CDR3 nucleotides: TGTGCCAGCAGTCGGACAGGGGAGTTGGCTTTCTTT.

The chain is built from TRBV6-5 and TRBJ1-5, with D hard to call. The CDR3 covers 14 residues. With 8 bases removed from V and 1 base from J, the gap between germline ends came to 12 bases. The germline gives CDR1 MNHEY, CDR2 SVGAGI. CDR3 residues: CASGAAGSNQPQHF. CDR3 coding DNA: TGTGCCAGCGGCGCTGCGGGGAGCAATCAGCCCCAGCATTTT.

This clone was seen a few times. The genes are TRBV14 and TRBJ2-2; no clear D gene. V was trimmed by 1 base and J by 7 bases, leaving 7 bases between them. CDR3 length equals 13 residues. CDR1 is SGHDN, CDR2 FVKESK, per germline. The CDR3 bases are TGTGCCAGCAGCCAAGGGCGACTCGGGGAGCTGTTTTTT. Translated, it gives CASSQGRLGELFF.

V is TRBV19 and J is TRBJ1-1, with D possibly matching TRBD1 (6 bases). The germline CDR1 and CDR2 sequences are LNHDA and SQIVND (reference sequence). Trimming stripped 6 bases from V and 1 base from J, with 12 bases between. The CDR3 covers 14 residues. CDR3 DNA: TGTGCCAGTAGAATGCAGGGGAAGAACACTGAAGCTTTCTTT. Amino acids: CASRMQGKNTEAFF.

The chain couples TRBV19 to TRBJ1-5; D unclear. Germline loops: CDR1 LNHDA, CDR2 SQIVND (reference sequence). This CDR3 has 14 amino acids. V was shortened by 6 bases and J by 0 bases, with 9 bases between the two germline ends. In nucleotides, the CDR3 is TGTGCCAGTAGCCCCATTAGTAGCAATCAGCCCCAGCATTTT. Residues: CASSPISSNQPQHF.

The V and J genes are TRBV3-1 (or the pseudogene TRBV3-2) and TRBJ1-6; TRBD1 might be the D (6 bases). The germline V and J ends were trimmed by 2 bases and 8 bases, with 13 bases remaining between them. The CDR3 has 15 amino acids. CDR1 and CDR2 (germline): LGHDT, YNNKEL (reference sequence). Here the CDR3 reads CASSQLQGFDSPLHF. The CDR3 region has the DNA TGTGCCAGCAGCCAACTTCAGGGGTTTGATTCACCCCTCCACTTT.

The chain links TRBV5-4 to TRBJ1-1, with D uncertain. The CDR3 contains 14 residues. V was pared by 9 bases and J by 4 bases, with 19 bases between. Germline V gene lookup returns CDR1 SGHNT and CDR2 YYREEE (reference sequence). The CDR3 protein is CANGEGGDATEAFF. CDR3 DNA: TGTGCCAACGGAGAGGGTGGGGATGCCACTGAAGCTTTCTTT.

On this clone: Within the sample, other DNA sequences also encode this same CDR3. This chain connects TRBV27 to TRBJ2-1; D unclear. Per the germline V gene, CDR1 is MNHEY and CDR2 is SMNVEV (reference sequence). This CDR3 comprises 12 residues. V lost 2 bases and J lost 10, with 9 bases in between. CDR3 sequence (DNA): TGTGCCAGCAGTTTAAGCAGGAACGAGCAGTTCTTC. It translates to CASSLSRNEQFF.

Written as DNA, the CDR3 is TGTGCCAGCAGCTTGGACTTGCTATCAACTTCGGGCGGGGAGCTGTTTTTT. Amino acids: CASSLDLLSTSGGELFF. This chain uses TRBV5-4 with TRBJ2-2; D uncertain. The CDR3 contains 17 residues. The germline V gene encodes CDR1 SGHNT and CDR2 YYREEE (reference sequence). The V end was cut by 0 bases, the J end by 7 bases, with 19 bases between.

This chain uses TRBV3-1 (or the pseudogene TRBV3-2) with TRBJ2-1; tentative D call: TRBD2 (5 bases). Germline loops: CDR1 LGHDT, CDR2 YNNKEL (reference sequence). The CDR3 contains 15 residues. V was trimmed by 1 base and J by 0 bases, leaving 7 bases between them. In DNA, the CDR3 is TGTGCCAGCAGCCAAGCGGGGAGCTCCTACAATGAGCAGTTCTTC. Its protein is CASSQAGSSYNEQFF.

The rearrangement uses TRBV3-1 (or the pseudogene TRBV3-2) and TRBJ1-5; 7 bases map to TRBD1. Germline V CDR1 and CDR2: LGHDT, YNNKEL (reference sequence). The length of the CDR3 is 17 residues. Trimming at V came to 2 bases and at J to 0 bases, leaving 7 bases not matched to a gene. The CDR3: CASSQSYRGNSNQPQHF. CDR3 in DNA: TGTGCCAGCAGCCAATCGTACAGGGGAAATAGCAATCAGCCCCAGCATTTT.

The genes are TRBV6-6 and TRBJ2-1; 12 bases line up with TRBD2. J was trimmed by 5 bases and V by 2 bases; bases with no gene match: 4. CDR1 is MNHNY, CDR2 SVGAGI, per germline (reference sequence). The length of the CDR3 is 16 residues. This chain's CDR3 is CASSYPGLAGNNEQFF. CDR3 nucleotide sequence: TGTGCCAGCAGTTACCCAGGACTAGCGGGGAACAATGAGCAGTTCTTC.

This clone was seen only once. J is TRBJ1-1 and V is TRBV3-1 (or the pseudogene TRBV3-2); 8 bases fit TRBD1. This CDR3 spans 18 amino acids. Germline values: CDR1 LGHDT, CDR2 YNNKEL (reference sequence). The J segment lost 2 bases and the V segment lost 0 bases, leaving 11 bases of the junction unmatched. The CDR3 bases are TGTGCCAGCAGCCAAGACCCCTATCAGGGGGCAGGAAACACTGAAGCTTTCTTT. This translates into CASSQDPYQGAGNTEAFF.

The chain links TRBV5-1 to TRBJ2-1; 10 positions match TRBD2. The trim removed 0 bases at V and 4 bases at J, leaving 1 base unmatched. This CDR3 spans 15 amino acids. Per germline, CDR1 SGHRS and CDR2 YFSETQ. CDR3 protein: CASSLDSGGYNEQFF. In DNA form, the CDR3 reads TGCGCCAGCAGCTTGGATAGCGGGGGGTACAATGAGCAGTTCTTC.

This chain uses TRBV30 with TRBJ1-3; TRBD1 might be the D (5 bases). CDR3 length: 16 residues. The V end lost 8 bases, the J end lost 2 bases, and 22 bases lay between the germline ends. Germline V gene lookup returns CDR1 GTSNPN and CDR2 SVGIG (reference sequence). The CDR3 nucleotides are TGTGCCGGAAGGATGGTTTTGGGGGAGGCTGGAAACACCATATATTTT. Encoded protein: CAGRMVLGEAGNTIYF.

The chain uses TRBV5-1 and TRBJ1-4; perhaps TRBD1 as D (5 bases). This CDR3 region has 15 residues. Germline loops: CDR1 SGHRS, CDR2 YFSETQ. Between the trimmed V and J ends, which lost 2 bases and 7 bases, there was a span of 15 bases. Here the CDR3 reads CASSLQDPGGEKLFF. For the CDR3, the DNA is TGCGCCAGCAGCTTACAGGACCCCGGGGGTGAAAAACTGTTTTTT. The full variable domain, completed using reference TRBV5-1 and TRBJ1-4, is KAGVTQTPRYLIKTRGQQVTLSCSPISGHRSVSWYQQTPGQGLQFLFEYFSETQRNKGNFPGRFSGRQFSNSRSEMNVSTLELGDSALYLCASSLQDPGGEKLFFGSGTQLSVL.